This record covers a single TCR beta chain. These data belong to a study of blood T cell repertoires in COVID-19. Germline loops: CDR1 SGDLS, CDR2 YYNGEE. Unmatched junction bases numbered 12, after V lost 4 bases and J lost 9 bases. The CDR3 length is 15 residues. The repertoire was sequenced with immunoSEQ multiplex PCR; TCRdb's copy has only in-frame clones and lacks some. The sample records about 80,000 clones, roughly 79% being singletons. This chain joins TRBV9 and TRBJ2-1; 8 nucleotides align to TRBD1. This receptor was identified in a human donor in a cohort sampled during active COVID-19. The source material was peripheral blood. Here the CDR3 reads CASSWGTGGDAEQFF. The CDR3 DNA is TGTGCCAGCAGCTGGGGAACAGGGGGTGACGCTGAGCAGTTCTTC. The entire variable domain, with the rest obtained from reference TRBV9 and TRBJ2-1, is as follows: DSGVTQTPKHLITATGQRVTLRCSPRSGDLSVYWYQQSLDQGLQFLIQYYNGEERAKGNILERFSAQQFPDLHSELNLSSLELGDSALYFCASSWGTGGDAEQFFGPGTRLTVL.